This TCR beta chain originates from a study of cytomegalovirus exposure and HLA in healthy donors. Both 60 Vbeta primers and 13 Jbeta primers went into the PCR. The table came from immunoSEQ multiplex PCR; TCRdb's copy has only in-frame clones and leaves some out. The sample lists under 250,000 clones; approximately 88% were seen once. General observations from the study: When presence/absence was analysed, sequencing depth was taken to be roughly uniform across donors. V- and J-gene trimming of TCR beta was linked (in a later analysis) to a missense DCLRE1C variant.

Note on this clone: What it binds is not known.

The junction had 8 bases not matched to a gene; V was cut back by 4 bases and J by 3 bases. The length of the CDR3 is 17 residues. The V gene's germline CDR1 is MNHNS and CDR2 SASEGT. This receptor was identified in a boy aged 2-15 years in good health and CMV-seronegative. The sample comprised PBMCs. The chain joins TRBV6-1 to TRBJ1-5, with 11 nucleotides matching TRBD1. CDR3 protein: CASSGIKGQGDNQPQHF. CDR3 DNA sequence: TGTGCCAGCAGTGGGATCAAGGGACAGGGGGACAATCAGCCCCAGCATTTT.